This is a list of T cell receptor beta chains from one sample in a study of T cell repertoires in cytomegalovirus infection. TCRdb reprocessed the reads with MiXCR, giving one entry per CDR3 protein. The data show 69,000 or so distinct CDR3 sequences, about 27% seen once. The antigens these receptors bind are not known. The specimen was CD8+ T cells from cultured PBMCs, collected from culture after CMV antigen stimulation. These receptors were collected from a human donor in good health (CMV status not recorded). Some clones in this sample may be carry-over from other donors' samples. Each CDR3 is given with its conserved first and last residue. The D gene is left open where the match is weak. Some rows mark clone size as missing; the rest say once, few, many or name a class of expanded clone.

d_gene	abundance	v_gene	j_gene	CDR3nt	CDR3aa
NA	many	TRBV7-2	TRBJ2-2	TGTGCCAGCAGCCCCGGACTACCCGACACCGGGGAGCTGTTTTTT	CASSPGLPDTGELFF
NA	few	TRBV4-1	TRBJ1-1	TGCGCCAGCAGCCAAGATAGGTCCCAGGGGACGGGAATGAACACTGAAGCTTTCTTT	CASSQDRSQGTGMNTEAFF
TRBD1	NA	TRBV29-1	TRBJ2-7	TGCAGCGTTGAGGTGGACAGGGACGAGCAGTACTTC	CSVEVDRDEQYF
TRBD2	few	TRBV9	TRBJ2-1	TGTGCCAGCAGCGCCACTAGCGCGGACTACAATGAGCAGTTCTTC	CASSATSADYNEQFF
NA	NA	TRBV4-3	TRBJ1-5	TGCGCCAGCAGCCAAGGGCAGGGGTTCCAGCCCCAGCATTTT	CASSQGQGFQPQHF
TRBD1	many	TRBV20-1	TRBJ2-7	TGCAGTGCTAGAAAAACAGGGGGCCTCGACGAGCAGTACTTC	CSARKTGGLDEQYF
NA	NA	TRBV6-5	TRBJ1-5	TGTGCCAGCAGTTCCACAGGGAACGGCAATCAGCCCCAGCATTTT	CASSSTGNGNQPQHF
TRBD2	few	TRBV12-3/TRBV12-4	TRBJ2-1	TGCAAATCTAGCGGGAGTCTCAATGAGCAGTTCTTC	CKSSGSLNEQFF
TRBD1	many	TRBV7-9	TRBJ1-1	TGTGCCAGCAGTTATACAGGGGGCTCTGAAGCTTTCTTT	CASSYTGGSEAFF
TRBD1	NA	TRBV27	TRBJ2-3	TGTGCCAGCAGTTCACCCATTGACAGGGGGTCAGATACGCAGTATTTT	CASSSPIDRGSDTQYF
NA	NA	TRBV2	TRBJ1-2	TGTGCCAGCAGTGAACCCCCGATAGGAAACTATGGCTACACCTTC	CASSEPPIGNYGYTF
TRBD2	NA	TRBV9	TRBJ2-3	TGTGCCAGCAGCGCCAACCTTCTAGCGGGGGAACCCACAGATACGCAGTATTTT	CASSANLLAGEPTDTQYF
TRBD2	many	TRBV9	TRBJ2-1	TGTGCCAGCAGCGCCGGAGCGGGGGGCCACAACAATGAGCAGTTCTTC	CASSAGAGGHNNEQFF
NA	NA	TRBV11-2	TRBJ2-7	TGTGCCAGCAGACCCGGGACTTCGCGCGAGCAGTACTTC	CASRPGTSREQYF
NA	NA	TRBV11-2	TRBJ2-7	TGTGCCAGCAGCCCATCCCGTCGGATCCACGAGCAGTACTTC	CASSPSRRIHEQYF
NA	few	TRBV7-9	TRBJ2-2	TGTGCCAGCAGCTTTGACGAGTACACCGGGGAGCTGTTTTTT	CASSFDEYTGELFF
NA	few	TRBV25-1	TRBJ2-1	TGTGCCAGCAGTGAGCGGGGGCTAAGGGAGCAGTTCTTC	CASSERGLREQFF
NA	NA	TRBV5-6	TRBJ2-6	TGTGCCAGCAGCTTCGGGCTCTCTGGGGCCAACGTCCTGACTTTC	CASSFGLSGANVLTF
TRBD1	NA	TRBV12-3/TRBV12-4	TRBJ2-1	TGTGTCAGCACCGAGGGACAGGGGCGGGGGTTCTTC	CVSTEGQGRGFF
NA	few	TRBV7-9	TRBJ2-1	TGTGCCAGCAGCCTTCCTGGGGGTAGCTCCTACAATGAGCAGTTCTTC	CASSLPGGSSYNEQFF
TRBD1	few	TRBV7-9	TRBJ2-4	TGTGCCAGCAGCTTAGGGGGACAGCCCAAAAACATTCAGTACTTC	CASSLGGQPKNIQYF
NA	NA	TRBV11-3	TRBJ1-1	TGTGCCAGCAGCACCTATAAGGGCGAAGCTTTCTTT	CASSTYKGEAFF
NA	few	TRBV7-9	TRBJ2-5	TGTGCCAGCAGCCTTACCGAAGGCCCCCCAAGGGCCCAGTACTTC	CASSLTEGPPRAQYF
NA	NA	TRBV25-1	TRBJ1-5	TGTGCCAGCAGCACGAGCAGCCAGCCCCAGCATTTT	CASSTSSQPQHF